The 28 T cell receptor beta chains in this list originate from one sample, sequenced in a study of blood T cell repertoires in COVID-19. Clones were sequenced by immunoSEQ multiplex PCR, and TCRdb holds only the in-frame ones, with some missing. Here the sample spans approximately 180,000 clones, 82% being singletons. The source material was peripheral blood. The receptors stem from a woman in her seventies with acute or convalescent COVID-19.

The rearrangement links TRBV5-1 to TRBJ2-1; 9 nucleotides agree with TRBD2. The CDR3 is 16 residues long. Germline V gives CDR1 SGHRS, CDR2 YFSETQ. V gave up 0 bases and J gave up 5 bases; unmatched junction bases: 6. The CDR3 spells CASSLASGGRDNEQFF. The DNA for the CDR3 is TGCGCCAGCAGCTTGGCTTCGGGCGGGAGGGACAATGAGCAGTTCTTC.

The chain uses TRBV5-1 and TRBJ1-2; tentative D call: TRBD1 (6 bases). The CDR3 totals 14 residues. CDR1 and CDR2 (germline): SGHRS, YFSETQ. The germline V and J ends were trimmed by 3 bases and 0 bases, with 9 bases remaining between them. This CDR3 reads CASSSGEANYGYTF. CDR3 bases: TGCGCCAGCAGCTCAGGGGAAGCTAACTATGGCTACACCTTC.

This rearrangement joins TRBV5-1 to TRBJ1-3; possible D gene TRBD1, 5 bases. The CDR3 consists of 15 residues. V lost 0 bases and J 3 bases, leaving 10 bases between the germline ends. The V gene's germline CDR1 is SGHRS and CDR2 YFSETQ. The CDR3 sequence is CASSLGQTFGNTIYF. For the CDR3, the DNA is TGCGCCAGCAGCTTGGGACAGACCTTTGGAAACACCATATATTTT.

V usage is TRBV5-4 and J usage is TRBJ1-3; D gene ambiguous. The CDR3 runs 16 residues. V gave up 5 bases and J gave up 2 bases, with 17 bases separating them. The germline gives CDR1 SGHNT, CDR2 YYREEE (reference sequence). The CDR3 here is CASRPESPGTGNTIYF. The CDR3 DNA is TGTGCCAGCAGGCCCGAATCTCCGGGTACTGGAAACACCATATATTTT.

V is TRBV10-3 and J is TRBJ1-1; possible D gene TRBD1, 5 bases. The CDR3 runs 13 residues. From germline, CDR1 is ENHRY and CDR2 SYGVKD. V was clipped by 11 bases and J by 1 base, with 14 bases between them. CDR3 region: CAAGARENTEAFF. Written as DNA, the CDR3 is TGTGCCGCTGGGGCCAGGGAGAACACTGAAGCTTTCTTT.

The chain employs TRBV6-5 and TRBJ1-2; 7 bases fit TRBD1. This CDR3 spans 15 amino acids. The V gene end was trimmed by 6 bases and the J gene end by 8 bases; junction bases not matched to a gene: 15. The germline gives CDR1 MNHEY, CDR2 SVGAGI. CDR3 loop: CASSRNTQGGGGYTF. In DNA form, the CDR3 reads TGTGCCAGCAGCCGGAACACCCAAGGGGGCGGAGGCTACACCTTC.

The gene calls are TRBV7-3 and TRBJ2-1; TRBD1 agrees at 7 bases. The length of the CDR3 is 14 residues. After removal of 0 bases from V and 9 bases from J, the junction contained 5 bases not matched to a gene. Germline values: CDR1 SGHTA, CDR2 FQGTGA. DNA for the CDR3: TGTGCCAGCAGCTTAACTTTAGGGGGCAGTGAGCAGTTCTTC. This sequence encodes CASSLTLGGSEQFF.

The chain recombines TRBV18 with TRBJ2-1, with a weak D call TRBD2 (6 bases). The CDR3 consists of 14 residues. In germline, CDR1 is KGHSH, CDR2 LQKENI. V was cut by 1 base and J by 8 bases, with 12 bases left in between. DNA of the CDR3: TGTGCCAGCTCACCACGTTCGGGGGAAGATGAGCAGTTCTTC. Its translation: CASSPRSGEDEQFF.

The chain employs TRBV5-8 and TRBJ1-5; D is unresolved. Germline V gene data show CDR1 as SGHTS and CDR2 as YDEGEE. Trimming took off 0 bases at V and 7 bases at J, with 11 bases between the two ends. This CDR3 region has 14 residues. The CDR3 sequence: CASSLGRGFQPQHF. DNA of the CDR3: TGTGCCAGCAGCTTGGGTAGAGGGTTCCAGCCCCAGCATTTT. Looking up the rest from reference TRBV5-8 and TRBJ1-5 gives the full variable domain: EAGVTQSPTHLIKTRGQQATLRCSPISGHTSVYWYQQALGLGLQFLLWYDEGEERNRGNFPPRFSGRQFPNYSSELNVNALELEDSALYLCASSLGRGFQPQHFGDGTRLSIL.

The rearrangement uses TRBV28 and TRBJ2-7; D unresolved. V was pared by 5 bases and J by 2 bases, with 10 bases between. The CDR3 runs 13 residues. CDR1 and CDR2 from the germline V gene are MDHEN and SYDVKM. CDR3 loop: CASSPVTTYEQYF. In DNA form, the CDR3 reads TGTGCCAGCAGTCCCGTAACTACCTACGAGCAGTACTTC.

DNA of the CDR3: TGTGCCAGCAGCGTAGGGCTAGCCCTGAGCACAGATACGCAGTATTTT. Protein sequence: CASSVGLALSTDTQYF. The chain uses TRBV9 and TRBJ2-3; D is possibly TRBD2 (5 bases). This CDR3 comprises 16 residues. The V gene's germline CDR1 is SGDLS and CDR2 YYNGEE. V was cut by 0 bases and J by 0 bases, with 11 bases left in between.

The V gene is TRBV19, the J gene TRBJ2-7; D is perhaps TRBD1 (5 bases). The germline gives CDR1 LNHDA, CDR2 SQIVND (reference sequence). CDR3 length: 13 residues. Between the trimmed V and J ends, which lost 5 bases and 0 bases, there was a span of 8 bases. The CDR3 protein is CASSGAVSYEQYF. CDR3 in DNA: TGTGCCAGTAGTGGGGCAGTCTCCTACGAGCAGTACTTC.

The J gene is TRBJ2-7, the V gene TRBV6-5, with 10 positions matching TRBD1. Unmatched junction bases numbered 8, after V lost 6 bases and J lost 3 bases. Germline V gene lookup returns CDR1 MNHEY and CDR2 SVGAGI. This CDR3 has 15 amino acids. The CDR3 reads CASRSGTGVVYEQYF. For the CDR3, the DNA is TGTGCCAGCAGATCCGGGACAGGGGTCGTCTACGAGCAGTACTTC.

This chain joins TRBV6-5 and TRBJ2-1, with TRBD1 identical over 8 bases. Looked up from germline, CDR1 is MNHEY and CDR2 is SVGAGI. The V gene end was trimmed by 0 bases and the J gene end by 14 bases; junction bases not matched to a gene: 6. The CDR3 loop spans 13 amino acids. CDR3 coding DNA: TGTGCCAGCAGTTACTCAATCGGACAGGGAGAGTTCTTC. Translation gives CASSYSIGQGEFF.

V is TRBV19 and J is TRBJ1-5, with 8 bases lining up with TRBD1. The germline CDR1 and CDR2 sequences are LNHDA and SQIVND (reference sequence). Trimming at V came to 4 bases and at J to 4 bases, leaving 6 bases not matched to a gene. CDR3 size: 15 residues. CDR3 DNA sequence: TGTGCCAGTAGTACGCCCCGACAGGGGAATCAGCCCCAGCATTTT. It specifies CASSTPRQGNQPQHF.

V usage is TRBV5-1 and J usage is TRBJ1-1; tentatively, D is TRBD1 (6 bases). Germline V gene sequence: CDR1 SGHRS, CDR2 YFSETQ. V lost 0 bases and J lost 3, with 12 bases in between. The length of the CDR3 is 15 residues. CDR3 bases: TGCGCCAGCAGCTTGGCCACAGGGTGGGACACTGAAGCTTTCTTT. Its translation: CASSLATGWDTEAFF.

V usage is TRBV29-1 and J usage is TRBJ2-1; 11 nucleotides match TRBD2. The length of the CDR3 is 16 residues. Trimming cost V 4 bases and J 1 base; bases outside gene matches: 6. CDR1 and CDR2 (germline): SQVTM, ANQGSEA. The CDR3 spells CSVVASGRFSYNEQFF. Here the CDR3 DNA reads TGCAGCGTTGTCGCTAGCGGGAGGTTTTCCTACAATGAGCAGTTCTTC.

V gene TRBV4-2 combines with J gene TRBJ2-7; maybe TRBD2 (5 bases). Germline V gives CDR1 LGHNA, CDR2 YNFKEQ. This CDR3 comprises 16 residues. V lost 0 bases and J 5 bases, leaving 17 bases between the germline ends. The CDR3 DNA reads as TGTGCCAGCAGCCAAGATAGTAGCGCCGTTTACGACGAGCAGTACTTC. Encoded protein: CASSQDSSAVYDEQYF.

The chain couples TRBV28 to TRBJ1-2, with TRBD1 identical over 8 bases. This CDR3 comprises 16 residues. V shed 5 bases and J 4 bases; nucleotides not matched to a gene: 12. CDR1 is MDHEN, CDR2 SYDVKM, per germline. The CDR3 nucleotides read TGTGCCAGCAGTCGGACAGGGACCCGTTCCTCCTATGGCTACACCTTC. It specifies CASSRTGTRSSYGYTF.

The table lists this clone with a few counts. The gene calls are TRBV7-9 and TRBJ2-3; D is perhaps TRBD2 (7 bases). V was cut by 3 bases and J by 2 bases, with 21 bases left in between. The CDR3 loop spans 18 amino acids. CDR1 and CDR2 (germline): SEHNR, FQNEAQ (reference sequence). CDR3 residues: CASSFVATAGATTDTQYF. DNA for the CDR3: TGTGCCAGCAGCTTCGTAGCCACCGCGGGGGCGACCACAGATACGCAGTATTTT.

In its sample, this clone was seen a few times. V and J are TRBV7-9 and TRBJ2-7, with no clear D. This CDR3 is 16 amino acids long. Germline lookup yields CDR1 SEHNR and CDR2 FQNEAQ (reference sequence). V gave up 1 base and J gave up 3 bases, with 16 bases separating them. Here the CDR3 DNA reads TGTGCCAGCAGCTTAGGGTTATCACTCAGGATCTACGAGCAGTACTTC. This gives the protein CASSLGLSLRIYEQYF.

The chain has TRBV5-1 and TRBJ1-2, with TRBD1 identical over 9 bases. V gave up 7 bases and J gave up 6 bases; unmatched junction bases: 4. The germline gives CDR1 SGHRS, CDR2 YFSETQ. The CDR3 is 12 amino acids. As DNA, the CDR3 is TGCGCCAGCCAGGACAGGGGTAATGGCTACACCTTC. Encoded protein: CASQDRGNGYTF.

The rearrangement joins TRBV4-1 to TRBJ2-3; D is undetermined. V gave up 1 base and J gave up 6 bases, with 11 bases separating them. Germline V lookup: CDR1 MGHRA, CDR2 YSYEKL. The CDR3 loop spans 14 amino acids. Here the CDR3 reads CASSQASREDTQYF. CDR3 DNA sequence: TGCGCCAGCAGCCAAGCCTCCCGTGAGGATACGCAGTATTTT.

This chain links TRBV27 with TRBJ2-7; 10 bases match TRBD2. The CDR3 has 15 residues. CDR1 is MNHEY, CDR2 SMNVEV, per germline (reference sequence). V dropped 2 bases and J dropped 6; count of bases not matched to a gene: 7. CDR3 sequence (DNA): TGTGCCAGCAGTTTAAGCGGGGGGGCCGTGTCCGAGCAGTACTTC. Translating gives CASSLSGGAVSEQYF.

This sequence joins TRBV19 and TRBJ1-1; D unresolved. Germline CDR1 is LNHDA and CDR2 is SQIVND (reference sequence). CDR3 size: 15 residues. V shed 1 base and J shed 6 bases, with 15 bases lying between them. CDR3 nucleotides: TGTGCCAGTAGTATAGGCGTCAATTCAATCGCTGAAGCTTTCTTT. This gives the protein CASSIGVNSIAEAFF.

In nucleotides, the CDR3 is TGTGCCAGCAAGATGGGCAGCTATGGCTACACCTTC. This gives the protein CASKMGSYGYTF. The V call is TRBV6-5, the J call TRBJ1-2; no definite D call. Trimming cost V 7 bases and J 4 bases, with 10 bases left between them. CDR1 and CDR2 (germline): MNHEY, SVGAGI. This CDR3 is built from 12 residues.

This clone turned up a few times. This chain uses TRBV5-1 with TRBJ2-2, with 12 nucleotides matching TRBD1. The CDR3 has 16 residues. Trimming at V came to 6 bases and at J to 0 bases, leaving 3 bases not matched to a gene. The germline CDR1 and CDR2 sequences are SGHRS and YFSETQ. CDR3 DNA sequence: TGCGCCAGCACCGGGACAGGGGGCGCGAACACCGGGGAGCTGTTTTTT. Its protein product is CASTGTGGANTGELFF.

The chain recombines TRBV7-8 with TRBJ2-7, with 7 positions matching TRBD1. V dropped 1 base and J dropped 3; count of bases not matched to a gene: 6. Germline V gives CDR1 SGHVS, CDR2 FQNEAQ. The CDR3 length is 15 residues. CDR3 DNA sequence: TGTGCCAGCAGCTTAGGTCAGGGGGTTGACTACGAGCAGTACTTC. Its protein product is CASSLGQGVDYEQYF.